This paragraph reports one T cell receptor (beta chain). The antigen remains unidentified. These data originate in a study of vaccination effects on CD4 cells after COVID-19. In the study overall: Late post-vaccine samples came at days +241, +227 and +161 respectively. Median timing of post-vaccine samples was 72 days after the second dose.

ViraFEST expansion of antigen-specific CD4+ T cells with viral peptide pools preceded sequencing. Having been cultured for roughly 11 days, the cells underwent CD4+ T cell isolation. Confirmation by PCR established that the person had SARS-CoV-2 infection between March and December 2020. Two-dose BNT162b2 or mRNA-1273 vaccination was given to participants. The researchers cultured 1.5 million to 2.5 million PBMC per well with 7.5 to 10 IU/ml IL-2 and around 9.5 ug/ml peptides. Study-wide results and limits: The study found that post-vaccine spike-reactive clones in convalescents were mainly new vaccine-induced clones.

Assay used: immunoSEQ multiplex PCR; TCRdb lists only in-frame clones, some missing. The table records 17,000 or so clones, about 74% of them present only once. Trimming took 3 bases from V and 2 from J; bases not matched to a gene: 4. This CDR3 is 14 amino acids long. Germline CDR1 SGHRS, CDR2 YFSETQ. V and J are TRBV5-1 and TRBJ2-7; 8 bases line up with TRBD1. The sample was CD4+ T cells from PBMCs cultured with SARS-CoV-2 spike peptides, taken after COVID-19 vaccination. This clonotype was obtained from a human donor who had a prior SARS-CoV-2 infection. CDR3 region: CASSSGTGTYEQYF. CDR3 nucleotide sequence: TGCGCCAGCAGCTCCGGGACAGGAACCTACGAGCAGTACTTC. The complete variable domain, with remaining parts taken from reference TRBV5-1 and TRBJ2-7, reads KAGVTQTPRYLIKTRGQQVTLSCSPISGHRSVSWYQQTPGQGLQFLFEYFSETQRNKGNFPGRFSGRQFSNSRSEMNVSTLELGDSALYLCASSSGTGTYEQYFGPGTRLTVT.